Described below is a single T cell receptor (beta chain) sequence and its context. It lacks a known antigen. Germline is not matched at one junction end, which may reflect a read error. The data stem from a study of technical replicates of blood from a few donors listed by TCRdb under 2017. From the cysteine through the phenylalanine, the CDR3 covers 11 amino acids. Kept here is only the CDR3 DNA, which spans 33 bases and is read in frame from base 1. For CDR1 and CDR2, the germline V gene lists MNHEY and SVGAGI. Library prep was done by the immunoSEQ multiplex PCR assay. TCRdb retrieved this table from immuneACCESS and kept in-frame rearrangements only. Not all clones are present; in checked studies, unresolved V genes account for under half, and no reason is known for the remainder. Recorded for this sample are tens of thousands of clones; 95% to 98% of them occurred a single time. The ten largest clones take up roughly 0.25% of the sample.

The receptor was isolated from a human donor in good health. This chain is built from TRBV6-5 and TRBJ2-7; TRBD2 is a weak D gene call, 6 bases matching. Sequenced material: T cells isolated from PBMCs. Here the CDR3 is given as CASSYGGERHF. The DNA sequence is given as TGTGCCAGCAGTTACGGCGGGGAGAGGCACTTC.